This T cell receptor beta chain stems from a study of CD8 T cells in ankylosing spondylitis. Overall study findings and caveats: A motif of roughly eight highly homologous TCR beta variants was seen as apparently characteristic of ankylosing spondylitis blood.

V was shortened by 0 bases and J by 2 bases, with 6 bases between the two germline ends. Per the germline V gene, CDR1 is SGHRS and CDR2 is YFSETQ. This CDR3 has 13 amino acids. The authors made TCR beta libraries by quantitative 5'-RACE with molecular barcodes. Each CDR3 protein is one row after TCRdb ran MiXCR on the 5' RACE reads. The sample holds 700,000 to 850,000 distinct CDR3 sequences, 10% to 15% seen once. This clonotype occurred many times. The antigen is not known. This sequence joins TRBV5-1 and TRBJ2-7; D gene unclear. The material sequenced was blood, either unsorted or a sorted T cell fraction (not recorded which). This TCR was sampled from a male donor with ankylosing spondylitis. The CDR3 sequence is CASSLGPPYEQYF. CDR3 sequence (DNA): TGCGCCAGCAGCTTGGGGCCTCCCTACGAGCAGTACTTC.